A single sample is the source of the 30 T cell receptor beta chains below, sequenced in a study of blood T cell repertoires in COVID-19. Produced via immunoSEQ multiplex PCR; TCRdb's table is partial and in-frame only. The sample contains just over 650,000 clones, 85% to 90% of which appear only once. Sequencing was done on a sample of peripheral blood. The origin of the receptors is a woman under 30 with acute or convalescent COVID-19.

Note on this clone: Additional DNA sequences in this sample encode the identical CDR3. V is TRBV3-1 (or the pseudogene TRBV3-2) and J is TRBJ2-7; D unresolved. CDR1 is LGHDT, CDR2 YNNKEL, per germline (reference sequence). The CDR3 spans 11 residues. V lost 3 bases and J lost 3, with 3 bases in between. This chain's CDR3 is CASSHSYEQYF. CDR3 DNA sequence: TGTGCCAGCAGCCACAGCTACGAGCAGTACTTC.

V usage is TRBV7-8 and J usage is TRBJ1-2; D is uncertain. The CDR3 is 13 amino acids. Germline CDR1 SGHVS, CDR2 FQNEAQ. Trimming took 1 base from V and 4 from J, leaving 7 bases between them. The CDR3 is CASSLDRIYGYTF. The CDR3 coding sequence is TGTGCCAGCAGCTTAGACAGAATCTATGGCTACACCTTC. Complete variable domain (other parts from reference TRBV7-8 and TRBJ1-2): GAGVSQSPRYKVAKRGQDVALRCDPISGHVSLFWYQQALGQGPEFLTYFQNEAQLDKSGLPSDRFFAERPEGSVSTLKIQRTQQEDSAVYLCASSLDRIYGYTFGSGTRLTVV.

This clone was seen a single time. This rearrangement joins TRBV27 to TRBJ2-1; 9 bases are shared with TRBD2. CDR3 size: 17 residues. Germline CDR1 MNHEY, CDR2 SMNVEV (reference sequence). Losses at the gene ends were 3 bases for V and 0 bases for J; bases not matched to a gene: 6. The CDR3 protein is CASSFVEGLASYNEQFF. CDR3 nucleotide sequence: TGTGCCAGCAGTTTTGTAGAGGGACTAGCCTCCTACAATGAGCAGTTCTTC.

The chain uses TRBV6-5 and TRBJ1-2; a possible D gene is TRBD1 (5 bases). The CDR3 is 14 residues long. V gave up 8 bases and J gave up 8 bases, with 21 bases separating them. CDR1 is MNHEY and CDR2 is SVGAGI in the germline V gene. DNA of the CDR3: TGTGCCAGCCGCAGGGCCGAACACAACGGGGGCTACACCTTC. Residues: CASRRAEHNGGYTF.

The chain is built from TRBV2 and TRBJ1-3; 8 bases match TRBD1. This CDR3 comprises 16 residues. Trimming at V came to 6 bases and at J to 0 bases, leaving 7 bases not matched to a gene. Germline V gene lookup returns CDR1 SNHLY and CDR2 FYNNEI. The DNA for the CDR3 is TGTGCCAGCAGGGCCGGCGACAGGGGCTCTGGAAACACCATATATTTT. Protein product: CASRAGDRGSGNTIYF.

The rearrangement joins TRBV11-2 to TRBJ1-4; D ambiguous. This CDR3 is 16 amino acids long. Germline CDR1 reads SGHAT; CDR2 reads FQNNGV. V shed 0 bases and J shed 7 bases, with 15 bases lying between them. DNA of the CDR3: TGTGCCAGCAGCTTAGAAGGCCGCGGGGAGGCTGAAAAACTGTTTTTT. Its protein product is CASSLEGRGEAEKLFF.

The chain combines TRBV27 with TRBJ2-1; D is possibly TRBD2 (5 bases). The CDR3 totals 15 residues. V lost 7 bases and J lost 8, with 21 bases in between. CDR1 is MNHEY and CDR2 is SMNVEV in the germline V gene (reference sequence). CDR3 sequence: CASNVGVGSLDEQFF. CDR3 coding DNA: TGTGCCAGCAACGTCGGGGTAGGTTCCCTTGATGAGCAGTTCTTC.

The chain combines TRBV6-5 with TRBJ1-1; D gene uncertain. The CDR3 loop spans 14 amino acids. V lost 7 bases, J lost 0 bases, and 12 bases lay in between. The germline gives CDR1 MNHEY, CDR2 SVGAGI. The CDR3 protein is CASTTRRMNTEAFF. The CDR3 DNA sequence: TGTGCCAGCACTACGAGGCGGATGAACACTGAAGCTTTCTTT.

The rearrangement uses TRBV28 and TRBJ1-1, with D hard to call. The CDR3 runs 12 residues. Germline lookup yields CDR1 MDHEN and CDR2 SYDVKM. V was shortened by 7 bases and J by 1 base, with 7 bases between the two germline ends. The CDR3 sequence: CASNEANTEAFF. The CDR3 nucleotides read TGTGCCAGCAATGAGGCGAACACTGAAGCTTTCTTT.

The chain employs TRBV19 and TRBJ2-1; the match to TRBD1 covers 9 bases. V lost 6 bases to trimming and J lost 12 bases; unmatched junction nucleotides: 12. The length of the CDR3 is 14 residues. Germline values: CDR1 LNHDA, CDR2 SQIVND (reference sequence). DNA of the CDR3: TGTGCCAGTAGCCTACAGGGGGCACGAGGTGGGCAGTTCTTC. As protein: CASSLQGARGGQFF.

Remarks on this clone: Other DNA sequences in the same sample also yield this CDR3. V usage is TRBV5-1 and J usage is TRBJ1-1; a weak D match, TRBD1 (5 bases). Germline CDR1 and CDR2: SGHRS and YFSETQ. V shed 2 bases and J shed 4 bases, with 9 bases lying between them. The CDR3 is 13 amino acids. The CDR3 is CASSFGQGTEAFF. The CDR3 bases are TGCGCCAGCAGCTTCGGCCAGGGCACTGAAGCTTTCTTT. The variable domain in full, completed from reference TRBV5-1 and TRBJ1-1, reads KAGVTQTPRYLIKTRGQQVTLSCSPISGHRSVSWYQQTPGQGLQFLFEYFSETQRNKGNFPGRFSGRQFSNSRSEMNVSTLELGDSALYLCASSFGQGTEAFFGQGTRLTVV.

The chain uses TRBV7-6 and TRBJ2-1, with D possibly matching TRBD1 (6 bases). Germline CDR1 SGHVS, CDR2 FNYEAQ. This CDR3 comprises 17 residues. V lost 5 bases to trimming and J lost 4 bases, with 21 bases between them. DNA for the CDR3: TGTGCCAGCAGCCTGAGGTTCAGACAGGCTGGTTACAATGAGCAGTTCTTC. Translating gives CASSLRFRQAGYNEQFF. Full variable domain (rest looked up from reference TRBV7-6 and TRBJ2-1): GAGVSQSPRYKVTKRGQDVALRCDPISGHVSLYWYRQALGQGPEFLTYFNYEAQQDKSGLPNDRFSAERPEGSISTLTIQRTEQRDSAMYRCASSLRFRQAGYNEQFFGPGTRLTVL.

The CDR3 loop is CASSQGGYRGEQETQYF. The DNA for the CDR3 is TGTGCCAGCAGCCAAGGCGGCTACAGGGGCGAACAAGAGACCCAGTACTTC. V and J are TRBV11-2 and TRBJ2-5, with 7 nucleotides matching TRBD1. V trimming: 5 bases; J trimming: 2 bases; junction bases outside the gene matches: 14. CDR3 length: 17 residues. The V gene's germline CDR1 is SGHAT and CDR2 FQNNGV.

This clone has a single count. The chain combines TRBV18 with TRBJ1-5; D is uncertain. Trimming cost V 3 bases and J 8 bases, with 11 bases left between them. The CDR3 runs to 13 residues. Germline loops: CDR1 KGHSH, CDR2 LQKENI. The CDR3 is CASSPDSGKPQHF. In nucleotides, the CDR3 is TGTGCCAGCTCACCGGACTCGGGGAAGCCCCAGCATTTT.

The chain carries TRBV9 and TRBJ2-7; D is perhaps TRBD1 (6 bases). The V end was cut by 5 bases, the J end by 3 bases, with 12 bases between. Germline V gene data show CDR1 as SGDLS and CDR2 as YYNGEE. This CDR3 contains 13 residues. The CDR3 protein is CASSLQGGYEQYF. The CDR3, as DNA: TGTGCCAGCAGTTTACAGGGTGGCTACGAGCAGTACTTC.

The J gene is TRBJ1-6, the V gene TRBV6-5, with D unresolved. Germline loops: CDR1 MNHEY, CDR2 SVGAGI. Trimming removed 5 bases from V and 11 bases from J, with 13 bases in between. CDR3 length equals 13 residues. The CDR3 reads CASSPRTVPPLHF. The CDR3 nucleotides are TGTGCCAGCAGTCCTAGGACTGTCCCACCCCTCCACTTT.

The DNA for the CDR3 is TGTGCCAGCAGCCCTGGGACAGGGACAGGCTACACCTTC. Its translation: CASSPGTGTGYTF. This rearrangement joins TRBV3-1 (or the pseudogene TRBV3-2) to TRBJ1-2; 9 bases fit TRBD1. The V and J ends lost 4 bases and 8 bases, in that order; junction bases with no gene match: 5. CDR1 is LGHDT and CDR2 is YNNKEL in the germline V gene (reference sequence). The CDR3 covers 13 residues.

CDR3 in amino acids: CASSQSARVYQPQHF. The CDR3 DNA is TGCGCCAGCAGTCAATCGGCGAGGGTATATCAGCCCCAGCATTTT. This rearrangement joins TRBV23-1 to TRBJ1-5, with D hard to call. TRBV23-1 is an ORF, and what it does is uncertain. Trimming took 0 bases from V and 5 from J, leaving 11 bases between them. The CDR3 spans 15 residues.

CDR3 amino acids: CASRPKTGPSEKLFF. CDR3 DNA sequence: TGTGCCAGCCGACCCAAGACAGGGCCGAGTGAAAAACTGTTTTTT. The chain carries TRBV4-2 and TRBJ1-4; 7 nucleotides agree with TRBD1. There are 15 residues in the CDR3. Trimming removed 8 bases from V and 7 bases from J; junction bases left unmatched: 13. Germline CDR1 LGHNA, CDR2 YNFKEQ.

This clone was recorded only once. The chain links TRBV12-5 to TRBJ2-2, with 10 positions matching TRBD2. The CDR3 loop spans 16 amino acids. V was pared by 7 bases and J by 6 bases, with 11 bases of the junction left unmatched. Germline V gives CDR1 LGHNT, CDR2 FRNRAP. CDR3 in DNA: TGTGCTAGTGCCTCCCCCCAGCTAGCGGGGGCCGGGGAGCTGTTTTTT. It yields the protein CASASPQLAGAGELFF. Combining the CDR3 with reference TRBV12-5 and TRBJ2-2 gives the whole variable domain DARVTQTPRHKVTEMGQEVTMRCQPILGHNTVFWYRQTMMQGLELLAYFRNRAPLDDSGMPKDRFSAEMPDATLATLKIQPSEPRDSAVYFCASASPQLAGAGELFFGEGSRLTVL.

The V and J genes are TRBV10-1 and TRBJ1-6, with TRBD1 identical over 8 bases. Trimming removed 2 bases from V and 10 bases from J; junction bases left unmatched: 4. Germline lookup yields CDR1 WNHNN and CDR2 SYGVQD (reference sequence). The CDR3 loop spans 14 amino acids. The CDR3 is CASSEDRGSSPLHF. CDR3 nucleotides: TGCGCCAGCAGTGAGGACAGGGGATCGTCACCCCTCCACTTT.

This clone has only one observation. This chain links TRBV7-9 with TRBJ2-7; D possibly corresponds to TRBD2 (6 bases). Germline values: CDR1 SEHNR, CDR2 FQNEAQ (reference sequence). The CDR3 length is 17 residues. The V end was cut by 5 bases, the J end by 1 base, with 21 bases between. The CDR3 region is CASSLQLEGPVSYEQYF. CDR3 coding DNA: TGTGCCAGCAGCCTTCAACTGGAGGGGCCCGTATCCTACGAGCAGTACTTC.

The chain is built from TRBV11-2 and TRBJ1-6; weak D call: TRBD1 (6 bases). Germline assignment: CDR1 SGHAT and CDR2 FQNNGV. V gave up 5 bases and J gave up 9 bases, with 20 bases separating them. The CDR3 has 16 amino acids. CDR3 sequence (DNA): TGTGCCAGCAGCCTCCGAGGGGGGGCTGATGCTTCACCCCTCCACTTT. Encoded protein: CASSLRGGADASPLHF. Drawing the rest from reference TRBV11-2 and TRBJ1-6, the complete variable domain is EAGVAQSPRYKIIEKRQSVAFWCNPISGHATLYWYQQILGQGPKLLIQFQNNGVVDDSQLPKDRFSAERLKGVDSTLKIQPAKLEDSAVYLCASSLRGGADASPLHFGNGTRLTVT.

This chain joins TRBV6-5 and TRBJ2-3, with TRBD2 matching over 12 bases. Germline V gene data show CDR1 as MNHEY and CDR2 as SVGAGI. The CDR3 spans 15 residues. Trimming at V came to 5 bases and at J to 6 bases, leaving 6 bases not matched to a gene. This CDR3 reads CASSSRLAGADTQYF. Here the CDR3 DNA reads TGTGCCAGCAGTAGCCGACTAGCGGGGGCGGATACGCAGTATTTT.

The CDR3 is CASSIQGSYGYTF. DNA of the CDR3: TGTGCCAGCAGCATTCAGGGTAGCTATGGCTACACCTTC. The rearrangement uses TRBV14 and TRBJ1-2, with D possibly TRBD1 on 5 matching bases. The CDR3 is made up of 13 amino acids. The germline V gene has CDR1 SGHDN and CDR2 FVKESK. The germline V and J ends were trimmed by 5 bases and 4 bases, with 11 bases remaining between them.

The chain uses TRBV6-5 and TRBJ1-2; 9 positions match TRBD1. V lost 7 bases and J lost 4; bases outside the gene matches: 10. CDR1 is MNHEY and CDR2 is SVGAGI in the germline V gene. CDR3 length: 15 amino acids. The CDR3 bases are TGTGCCAGCAATCCGGGACAGGGAAGAGGCTATGGCTACACCTTC. This codes for CASNPGQGRGYGYTF.

The rearrangement links TRBV28 to TRBJ1-5, with 10 bases matching TRBD1. The trim removed 3 bases at V and 6 bases at J, leaving 5 bases unmatched. Germline V gives CDR1 MDHEN, CDR2 SYDVKM. The CDR3 runs 15 residues. Here the CDR3 DNA reads TGTGCCAGCAGTTTGACAGGGGGCCGTGGTCAGCCCCAGCATTTT. This encodes CASSLTGGRGQPQHF. Variable domain in full (rest from reference TRBV28 and TRBJ1-5): DVKVTQSSRYLVKRTGEKVFLECVQDMDHENMFWYRQDPGLGLRLIYFSYDVKMKEKGDIPEGYSVSREKKERFSLILESASTNQTSMYLCASSLTGGRGQPQHFGDGTRLSIL.

V gene TRBV7-2 combines with J gene TRBJ1-2, with D perhaps matching TRBD1 (6 bases). Trimming pared 6 bases from V and 3 bases from J, leaving 11 bases between. Germline values: CDR1 SGHTA, CDR2 FQGNSA. The CDR3 length is 13 residues. Here the CDR3 reads CASSKGGYYGYTF. The CDR3 nucleotides read TGTGCCAGCAGTAAGGGGGGGTACTATGGCTACACCTTC. Drawing the rest from reference TRBV7-2 and TRBJ1-2, the complete variable domain is GAGVSQSPSNKVTEKGKDVELRCDPISGHTALYWYRQSLGQGLEFLIYFQGNSAPDKSGLPSDRFSAERTGGSVSTLTIQRTQQEDSAVYLCASSKGGYYGYTFGSGTRLTVV.

The rearrangement joins TRBV9 to TRBJ1-2, with TRBD1 identical over 7 bases. Germline CDR1 SGDLS, CDR2 YYNGEE. The CDR3 runs to 13 residues. V gave up 4 bases and J gave up 3 bases; unmatched junction bases: 3. CDR3 region: CASSSQGYYGYTF. The CDR3 DNA follows: TGTGCCAGCAGCTCACAGGGGTACTATGGCTACACCTTC.

The chain recombines TRBV28 with TRBJ1-2, with 8 bases fitting TRBD1. The CDR3 contains 17 residues. J was trimmed by 8 bases and V by 3 bases; bases with no gene match: 17. The germline CDR1 and CDR2 sequences are MDHEN and SYDVKM. In DNA, the CDR3 is TGTGCCAGCAGTTTCGTCTTAGTAGGACAGGGAGAGAACGGCTACACCTTC. As protein: CASSFVLVGQGENGYTF.